This passage covers 30 T cell receptor beta chains from one sample sequenced in a study of blood T cell repertoires in COVID-19. Libraries were prepared by immunoSEQ multiplex PCR; TCRdb keeps only in-frame clonotypes and omits some of them. The data hold 200,000 to 250,000 clones, with more than 75% observed a single time. Specimen: peripheral blood. The receptors derive from a woman older than 75 with COVID-19, enrolled during active disease.

The chain employs TRBV27 and TRBJ2-3; 11 nucleotides line up with TRBD2. With V trimmed by 4 bases and J by 8 bases, 11 bases remained unmatched. The CDR3 runs to 16 residues. Germline V lookup: CDR1 MNHEY, CDR2 SMNVEV (reference sequence). The CDR3, as DNA: TGTGCCAGCAGTTACCAGACTAGCGGGGTGAGGAGTACGCAGTATTTT. The encoded protein is CASSYQTSGVRSTQYF.

This clone appeared once. The V gene is TRBV7-9, the J gene TRBJ2-7, with D possibly being TRBD1 (5 bases). The V end lost 2 bases, the J end lost 4 bases, and 6 bases lay between the germline ends. In germline, CDR1 is SEHNR, CDR2 FQNEAQ (reference sequence). This CDR3 is 12 amino acids long. As DNA, the CDR3 is TGTGCCAGCAGCTTACAGGGATACGAGCAGTACTTC. It codes for CASSLQGYEQYF.

The CDR3 spells CATRTGNAGELFF. CDR3 coding DNA: TGCGCCACCAGGACAGGGAATGCCGGGGAGCTGTTTTTT. J is TRBJ2-2 and V is TRBV5-1, with 8 bases aligning to TRBD1. The ends lost 9 bases at V and 6 bases at J; junction bases unmatched: 7. This CDR3 has 13 residues. Germline V gene sequence: CDR1 SGHRS, CDR2 YFSETQ.

The chain is built from TRBV18 and TRBJ2-1; the match to TRBD1 covers 7 bases. The CDR3 covers 14 residues. J gave up 4 bases and V 6 bases, and 6 bases lay outside the gene matches. Germline CDR1 KGHSH, CDR2 LQKENI. The CDR3 nucleotides are TGTGCCAGCTCCCGGGACAGACTTTACAATGAGCAGTTCTTC. This sequence encodes CASSRDRLYNEQFF.

V and J are TRBV10-1 and TRBJ2-7; D is perhaps TRBD1 (6 bases). The germline CDR1 and CDR2 sequences are WNHNN and SYGVQD (reference sequence). V lost 6 bases to trimming and J lost 6 bases, with 18 bases between them. The CDR3 is made up of 14 amino acids. Here the CDR3 reads CASSKQGRHGEQYF. The CDR3 DNA reads as TGCGCCAGCAGCAAACAGGGCAGGCATGGCGAGCAGTACTTC.

The chain is built from TRBV7-9 and TRBJ2-3, with 11 bases fitting TRBD2. J lost 4 bases, V lost 5 bases, and 5 bases had no gene match. This CDR3 has 15 residues. In germline, CDR1 is SEHNR, CDR2 FQNEAQ (reference sequence). The chain's CDR3 is CASSRLAGNADTQYF. In nucleotides, the CDR3 is TGTGCCAGCAGCCGACTAGCGGGAAACGCAGATACGCAGTATTTT. The full variable domain, completed using reference TRBV7-9 and TRBJ2-3, is DTGVSQNPRHKITKRGQNVTFRCDPISEHNRLYWYRQTLGQGPEFLTYFQNEAQLEKSRLLSDRFSAERPKGSFSTLEIQRTEQGDSAMYLCASSRLAGNADTQYFGPGTRLTVL.

This clone was detected only once. This sequence joins TRBV11-2 and TRBJ2-5, with D unresolved. The CDR3 loop spans 12 amino acids. The ends were cut back, 8 bases at V and 2 bases at J, with 9 bases in the middle. Germline CDR1 is SGHAT and CDR2 is FQNNGV. The CDR3 bases are TGTGCCAGCGGCCAAGATCAAGAGACCCAGTACTTC. Translation: CASGQDQETQYF.

V gene TRBV11-2 combines with J gene TRBJ2-3, with TRBD1 as a possible D gene (5 bases). Germline lookup yields CDR1 SGHAT and CDR2 FQNNGV. Trimming shortened V by 0 bases and J by 4 bases, and 8 bases separated the two germline ends. The CDR3 length is 14 residues. CDR3 loop: CASSLERGADTQYF. CDR3 sequence (DNA): TGTGCCAGCAGCTTAGAAAGGGGCGCAGATACGCAGTATTTT. Full variable domain (outside the CDR3, taken from reference TRBV11-2 and TRBJ2-3): EAGVAQSPRYKIIEKRQSVAFWCNPISGHATLYWYQQILGQGPKLLIQFQNNGVVDDSQLPKDRFSAERLKGVDSTLKIQPAKLEDSAVYLCASSLERGADTQYFGPGTRLTVL.

The chain has TRBV18 and TRBJ1-1, with 7 bases identical to TRBD1. V dropped 4 bases and J dropped 2; count of bases not matched to a gene: 10. Per the germline V gene, CDR1 is KGHSH and CDR2 is LQKENI. The CDR3 runs 16 residues. CDR3 nucleotides: TGTGCCAGCTCACAAGACCCAGGGGGTAAAAACACTGAAGCTTTCTTT. Protein: CASSQDPGGKNTEAFF.

The chain uses TRBV5-1 and TRBJ2-7, with TRBD2 identical over 11 bases. Germline CDR1 SGHRS, CDR2 YFSETQ. The trim removed 4 bases at V and 2 bases at J, leaving 5 bases unmatched. CDR3 length equals 15 residues. DNA of the CDR3: TGCGCCAGCAGCCCCGGGACTAGCGGACCCTACGAGCAGTACTTC. Protein product: CASSPGTSGPYEQYF.

The rearrangement links TRBV6-5 to TRBJ1-4, with D possibly matching TRBD1 (6 bases). V lost 6 bases to trimming and J lost 3 bases, with 8 bases between them. The V gene's germline CDR1 is MNHEY and CDR2 SVGAGI. The CDR3 consists of 13 residues. CDR3 DNA: TGTGCCAGCAGGTCAGGGGCTAATGAAAAACTGTTTTTT. Its translation is CASRSGANEKLFF.

This clone was seen a single time. The chain joins TRBV2 to TRBJ2-3; TRBD2 matches at 11 bases. Losses at the gene ends were 2 bases for V and 4 bases for J; bases not matched to a gene: 5. Germline V gives CDR1 SNHLY, CDR2 FYNNEI. This CDR3 spans 16 amino acids. Here the CDR3 reads CASSERSGRASDTQYF. CDR3 nucleotide sequence: TGTGCCAGCAGTGAACGTAGCGGGAGGGCGTCAGATACGCAGTATTTT.

V usage is TRBV6-5 and J usage is TRBJ1-2; 8 bases are a match to TRBD1. This CDR3 has 13 residues. Losses at the gene ends were 5 bases for V and 7 bases for J; bases not matched to a gene: 6. Looked up from germline, CDR1 is MNHEY and CDR2 is SVGAGI. CDR3 protein: CASSLDRVVGYTF. CDR3 sequence (DNA): TGTGCCAGCAGTCTGGACAGGGTGGTTGGCTACACCTTC.

The chain has TRBV2 and TRBJ1-2; weak D call: TRBD1 (5 bases). CDR3 length: 16 residues. Trimming pared 3 bases from V and 0 bases from J, leaving 14 bases between. Germline lookup yields CDR1 SNHLY and CDR2 FYNNEI. CDR3 sequence (DNA): TGTGCCAGCAGTGACTTTCCAGGGATTCCTAACTATGGCTACACCTTC. Its protein is CASSDFPGIPNYGYTF.

V and J are TRBV30 and TRBJ1-2; 11 bases fit TRBD1. The CDR3 is 14 amino acids. Germline V gene data show CDR1 as GTSNPN and CDR2 as SVGIG (reference sequence). V gave up 4 bases and J gave up 7 bases; unmatched junction bases: 8. The CDR3 is CAWNTGTGGFGYTF. DNA for the CDR3: TGTGCCTGGAATACCGGGACAGGGGGGTTTGGCTACACCTTC.

The CDR3 is CASGGTAHNYGYTF. The CDR3 bases are TGTGCCAGCGGGGGGACAGCGCATAACTATGGCTACACCTTC. V gene TRBV28 combines with J gene TRBJ1-2; 7 positions match TRBD1. The CDR3 length is 14 residues. V lost 8 bases and J lost 1; bases outside the gene matches: 7. Germline V gene data show CDR1 as MDHEN and CDR2 as SYDVKM.

This clone was recorded a few times. The chain combines TRBV3-1 (or the pseudogene TRBV3-2) with TRBJ1-6; TRBD1 aligns across 8 bases. CDR1 and CDR2 (germline): LGHDT, YNNKEL (reference sequence). Trimming cost V 4 bases and J 10 bases; bases outside gene matches: 6. The CDR3 consists of 14 residues. CDR3 residues: CASSLTGDGSPLHF. CDR3 bases: TGTGCCAGCAGCCTGACAGGGGACGGCTCACCCCTCCACTTT.

J is TRBJ2-1 and V is TRBV4-2; 7 bases are a match to TRBD2. The junction had 17 bases not matched to a gene; V was cut back by 0 bases and J by 0 bases. The CDR3 is made up of 21 amino acids. Looked up from germline, CDR1 is LGHNA and CDR2 is YNFKEQ. The CDR3 sequence is CASSQDSPGPRGVGSYNEQFF. Written as DNA, the CDR3 is TGTGCCAGCAGCCAAGATAGCCCCGGCCCTCGGGGGGTTGGCTCCTACAATGAGCAGTTCTTC.

The CDR3 nucleotides read TGTGCCAGCAGCCAAACAGGACCCTATGGCTACACCTTC. It codes for CASSQTGPYGYTF. J is TRBJ1-2 and V is TRBV14, with D perhaps TRBD1 (5 bases). Germline V lookup: CDR1 SGHDN, CDR2 FVKESK. V was clipped by 2 bases and J by 4 bases, with 8 bases between them. CDR3 size: 13 residues.

J is TRBJ1-1 and V is TRBV4-2; no definite D call. This CDR3 is built from 14 residues. Germline lookup yields CDR1 LGHNA and CDR2 YNFKEQ. The V gene lost 0 bases and the J gene lost 4 bases, with 9 bases spanning the gap. The CDR3 nucleotides are TGTGCCAGCAGCCAAGATATTCGGGGCACTGAAGCTTTCTTT. Protein product: CASSQDIRGTEAFF.

This clone was found a few times. This rearrangement joins TRBV27 to TRBJ1-5; maybe TRBD1 (6 bases). CDR3 size: 17 residues. Germline CDR1 MNHEY, CDR2 SMNVEV (reference sequence). The germline V and J ends were trimmed by 2 bases and 0 bases, with 14 bases remaining between them. CDR3 loop: CASSLTGTPYSNQPQHF. The CDR3 nucleotides are TGTGCCAGCAGTTTAACCGGGACACCTTATAGCAATCAGCCCCAGCATTTT.

The rearrangement uses TRBV28 and TRBJ2-3; tentatively, D is TRBD2 (6 bases). The CDR3 consists of 20 residues. Germline CDR1 MDHEN, CDR2 SYDVKM. The V gene lost 6 bases and the J gene lost 2 bases, with 30 bases spanning the gap. DNA for the CDR3: TGTGCCAGCAGCGAATTTAAAAGGCGGGGCAAGCTAAAATACACAGATACGCAGTATTTT. The encoded protein is CASSEFKRRGKLKYTDTQYF.

The chain couples TRBV19 to TRBJ2-5, with D maybe TRBD2 (6 bases). With 2 bases removed from V and 3 bases from J, the gap between germline ends came to 34 bases. CDR1 is LNHDA and CDR2 is SQIVND in the germline V gene (reference sequence). The CDR3 has 22 amino acids. The CDR3 DNA reads as TGTGCCAGTAGTATAAAAAGGACGGCAGATCTAGTAGAGACTAGTCCTAAAGAGACCCAGTACTTC. Its translation: CASSIKRTADLVETSPKETQYF.

The V and J genes are TRBV3-1 (or the pseudogene TRBV3-2) and TRBJ1-6, with 9 bases matching TRBD1. Germline V gene data show CDR1 as LGHDT and CDR2 as YNNKEL (reference sequence). The CDR3 totals 16 residues. Germline trimming cut 1 base from V and 9 bases from J; bases unmatched to any gene: 7. The CDR3 nucleotides are TGTGCCAGCAGCCAAGGACAGGGGGTGATGGGTTCACCCCTCCACTTT. Protein sequence: CASSQGQGVMGSPLHF.

The V call is TRBV10-3, the J call TRBJ1-1; D possibly corresponds to TRBD1 (6 bases). CDR1 and CDR2 (germline): ENHRY, SYGVKD. CDR3 length: 13 amino acids. Trimming took off 7 bases at V and 1 base at J, with 10 bases between the two ends. CDR3: CAITLGGNTEAFF. CDR3 coding DNA: TGTGCCATCACCCTAGGGGGGAACACTGAAGCTTTCTTT.

The chain uses TRBV20-1 and TRBJ1-2; D uncertain. The length of the CDR3 is 13 residues. V lost 3 bases, J lost 3 bases, and 11 bases lay in between. Germline V gives CDR1 DFQATT, CDR2 SNEGSKA (reference sequence). CDR3 region: CSASETTDYGYTF. The CDR3 coding sequence is TGCAGTGCTAGTGAAACTACTGACTATGGCTACACCTTC.

This clone was seen a handful of times. This chain links TRBV6-6 with TRBJ1-2; D may be TRBD1 (6 bases). This CDR3 is built from 15 residues. Per the germline V gene, CDR1 is MNHNY and CDR2 is SVGAGI (reference sequence). Trimming left V 6 bases short and J 4 bases short, with 18 bases between. The CDR3 here is CASRKQGIILYGYTF. The CDR3 bases are TGTGCCAGCAGAAAACAGGGAATTATCCTCTATGGCTACACCTTC.

The chain couples TRBV5-5 to TRBJ1-2; TRBD1 matches at 7 bases. CDR3 length: 15 amino acids. The V segment lost 2 bases and the J segment 3 bases; nucleotides outside the gene matches: 7. Per germline, CDR1 SGHKS and CDR2 YYEKEE (reference sequence). The CDR3 sequence is CASSFDRVADYGYTF. The CDR3 coding sequence is TGTGCCAGCAGCTTCGACAGGGTCGCAGACTATGGCTACACCTTC.

The CDR3 loop is CASSENRDYQPQHF. CDR3 sequence (DNA): TGTGCCAGCAGCGAAAACAGGGATTATCAGCCCCAGCATTTT. The V and J genes are TRBV2 and TRBJ1-5; TRBD1 is a possible D gene (6 bases). CDR1 and CDR2 from the germline V gene are SNHLY and FYNNEI. Trimming removed 6 bases at V and 5 bases at J, with 14 bases between. This CDR3 has 14 residues.

The gene calls are TRBV28 and TRBJ1-2; 8 bases are shared with TRBD1. J was trimmed by 1 base and V by 5 bases; bases with no gene match: 6. This CDR3 comprises 15 residues. Germline V gene lookup returns CDR1 MDHEN and CDR2 SYDVKM. The CDR3 is CASSPGTGVNYGYTF. CDR3 in DNA: TGTGCCAGCAGTCCCGGGACAGGAGTTAACTATGGCTACACCTTC.